This paragraph reports one T cell receptor beta chain. Its antigen is currently unknown. This sample was taken from a study of cytomegalovirus exposure and HLA in healthy donors. Findings of the study overall: Investigators reported 150 to 200 TCR beta chains as tied to cytomegalovirus.

From the roughly 120-subject validation cohort, which was separate from the roughly 700-subject first cohort, the donors were drawn. This table comes from immunoSEQ multiplex PCR, and its TCRdb copy is limited to in-frame clones, with some not included. The sample contains tens of thousands of clones, approximately 81% of which appear only once. The TCR originated in a woman between 18 and 29 years old in good health and CMV-seropositive. The sample consisted of PBMCs.

The CDR3 is CAISDSGNRGPGEQYF. In DNA, the CDR3 is TGTGCCATCAGTGACTCCGGGAACAGGGGGCCGGGCGAGCAGTACTTC. V gene TRBV10-3 combines with J gene TRBJ2-7; 9 nucleotides line up with TRBD1. Germline V lookup: CDR1 ENHRY, CDR2 SYGVKD. After removal of 3 bases from V and 6 bases from J, the junction contained 12 bases not matched to a gene. This CDR3 comprises 16 residues.